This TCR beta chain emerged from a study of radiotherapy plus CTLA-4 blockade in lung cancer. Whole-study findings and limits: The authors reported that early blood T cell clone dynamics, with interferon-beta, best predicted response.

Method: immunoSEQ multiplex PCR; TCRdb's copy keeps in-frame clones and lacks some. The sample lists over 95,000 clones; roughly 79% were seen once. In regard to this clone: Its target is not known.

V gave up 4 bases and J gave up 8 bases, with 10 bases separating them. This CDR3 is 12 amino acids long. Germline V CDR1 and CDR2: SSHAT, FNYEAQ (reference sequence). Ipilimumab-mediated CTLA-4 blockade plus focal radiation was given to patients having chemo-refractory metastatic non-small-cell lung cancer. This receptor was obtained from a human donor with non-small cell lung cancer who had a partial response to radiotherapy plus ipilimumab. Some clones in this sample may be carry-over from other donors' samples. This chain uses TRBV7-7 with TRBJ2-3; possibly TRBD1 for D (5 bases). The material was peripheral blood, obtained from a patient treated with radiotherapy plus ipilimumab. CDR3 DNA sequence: TGTGCCAGCAGCTCCGGTCAGGGTACGCAGTATTTT. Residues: CASSSGQGTQYF.